The 29 T cell receptor beta chains presented below share a single source sample, sequenced in a study of T cell responses to AZD1222 COVID-19 vaccine. The protocol was immunoSEQ multiplex PCR, while the TCRdb copy is restricted to in-frame clones and leaves out a portion. The repertoire holds 150,000 to 160,000 clones, with roughly 90% as singletons. The sample consisted of peripheral blood, taken on day 0 of AZD1222 vaccination. The receptors were sampled from an adult in good health.

J is TRBJ1-2 and V is TRBV5-4; TRBD1 aligns across 7 bases. Trimming at V came to 0 bases and at J to 5 bases, leaving 7 bases not matched to a gene. The CDR3 consists of 15 residues. Germline V gene lookup returns CDR1 SGHNT and CDR2 YYREEE (reference sequence). CDR3 nucleotide sequence: TGTGCCAGCAGCTTGGTGTCAGGGGGACGGTATGGCTACACCTTC. It specifies CASSLVSGGRYGYTF.

The chain uses TRBV19 and TRBJ2-6; D uncertain. The V gene's germline CDR1 is LNHDA and CDR2 SQIVND (reference sequence). Trimming cost V 3 bases and J 0 bases, with 6 bases left between them. The CDR3 totals 15 residues. The CDR3 protein is CASSIGLSGANVLTF. In nucleotides, the CDR3 is TGTGCCAGTAGTATTGGCCTCTCTGGGGCCAACGTCCTGACTTTC. The entire variable domain, with the rest obtained from reference TRBV19 and TRBJ2-6, is as follows: DGGITQSPKYLFRKEGQNVTLSCEQNLNHDAMYWYRQDPGQGLRLIYYSQIVNDFQKGDIAEGYSVSREKKESFPLTVTSAQKNPTAFYLCASSIGLSGANVLTFGAGSRLTVL.

The CDR3 region has the DNA TGTGCCAGCTCACTTCGACAGGGGGCGGCTAATGAAAAACTGTTTTTT. Translation: CASSLRQGAANEKLFF. The chain carries TRBV18 and TRBJ1-4; 10 positions match TRBD1. The V and J ends lost 4 bases and 3 bases, in that order; junction bases with no gene match: 5. CDR3 length equals 16 residues. Germline CDR1 KGHSH, CDR2 LQKENI.

The genes are TRBV2 and TRBJ2-7; weak D call: TRBD2 (5 bases). Germline V gene data show CDR1 as SNHLY and CDR2 as FYNNEI. V was trimmed by 4 bases and J by 7 bases, leaving 14 bases between them. The CDR3 covers 13 residues. The CDR3 sequence is CASSAERGNEQYF. The CDR3 DNA is TGTGCCAGCAGTGCCGAACGGGGTAATGAGCAGTACTTC. Variable domain in full (rest from reference TRBV2 and TRBJ2-7): EPEVTQTPSHQVTQMGQEVILRCVPISNHLYFYWYRQILGQKVEFLVSFYNNEISEKSEIFDDQFSVERPDGSNFTLKIRSTKLEDSAMYFCASSAERGNEQYFGPGTRLTVT.

The genes are TRBV28 and TRBJ1-6; D is unclear. The CDR3 extends over 15 amino acids. V lost 6 bases to trimming and J lost 4 bases, with 13 bases between them. Germline CDR1 MDHEN, CDR2 SYDVKM. The CDR3 nucleotides are TGTGCCAGCAGCACAGCGTTGGGTTATAATTCACCCCTCCACTTT. It codes for CASSTALGYNSPLHF.

The rearrangement joins TRBV7-9 to TRBJ2-1, with 9 bases lining up with TRBD2. Germline lookup yields CDR1 SEHNR and CDR2 FQNEAQ (reference sequence). V lost 3 bases and J lost 3; bases outside the gene matches: 3. The CDR3 is 15 residues long. CDR3 protein: CASSFQRGVYNEQFF. The DNA of the CDR3 is TGTGCCAGCAGCTTTCAGCGGGGGGTCTACAATGAGCAGTTCTTC.

This chain links TRBV27 with TRBJ2-1, with 15 bases identical to TRBD2. In germline, CDR1 is MNHEY, CDR2 SMNVEV (reference sequence). The V segment lost 3 bases and the J segment 10 bases; nucleotides outside the gene matches: 4. This CDR3 has 15 residues. CDR3 region: CASSLGTSGGNEQFF. CDR3 in DNA: TGTGCCAGCAGTTTGGGGACTAGCGGGGGGAACGAGCAGTTCTTC.

The genes are TRBV29-1 and TRBJ1-1; 7 bases match TRBD1. V lost 7 bases and J lost 0; bases outside the gene matches: 2. CDR3 length: 12 residues. The germline V gene encodes CDR1 SQVTM and CDR2 ANQGSEA. CDR3 sequence: CSAGQLNTEAFF. The CDR3 region has the DNA TGCAGCGCGGGACAGCTGAACACTGAAGCTTTCTTT.

The gene calls are TRBV7-2 and TRBJ2-1; 12 nucleotides line up with TRBD1. After removal of 1 base from V and 7 bases from J, the junction contained 2 bases not matched to a gene. This CDR3 comprises 15 residues. Germline V lookup: CDR1 SGHTA, CDR2 FQGNSA. The CDR3 DNA reads as TGTGCCAGCAGCTTAGGGGACAGGGGGCGGAATGAGCAGTTCTTC. Encoded protein: CASSLGDRGRNEQFF.

The count of this clone is one. The V call is TRBV29-1, the J call TRBJ2-4; D is perhaps TRBD1 (5 bases). The CDR3 is 11 residues long. From germline, CDR1 is SQVTM and CDR2 ANQGSEA. V lost 0 bases, J lost 15 bases, and 12 bases lay in between. The CDR3 here is CSVEDETALYF. Here the CDR3 DNA reads TGCAGCGTTGAAGATGAGACAGCATTGTACTTC.

CDR3 in DNA: TGTGCCAGCAGTTTATCCGCGGGGGGCCCCTATACGCAGTATTTT. It yields the protein CASSLSAGGPYTQYF. The V and J genes are TRBV28 and TRBJ2-3; 8 nucleotides line up with TRBD2. CDR1 is MDHEN, CDR2 SYDVKM, per germline. V lost 1 base and J lost 7; bases outside the gene matches: 7. The CDR3 spans 15 residues. Looking up the rest from reference TRBV28 and TRBJ2-3 gives the full variable domain: DVKVTQSSRYLVKRTGEKVFLECVQDMDHENMFWYRQDPGLGLRLIYFSYDVKMKEKGDIPEGYSVSREKKERFSLILESASTNQTSMYLCASSLSAGGPYTQYFGPGTRLTVL.

The chain has TRBV19 and TRBJ1-1; TRBD1 matches at 10 bases. Germline CDR1 LNHDA, CDR2 SQIVND (reference sequence). Losses at the gene ends were 8 bases for V and 1 base for J; bases not matched to a gene: 7. This CDR3 has 15 amino acids. The CDR3 DNA follows: TGTGCCAGTCGGGACAGGGGAGGCGGGAACACTGAAGCTTTCTTT. Translation gives CASRDRGGGNTEAFF.

The chain recombines TRBV4-1 with TRBJ2-7; possibly TRBD1 for D (5 bases). V lost 0 bases, J lost 0 bases, and 15 bases lay in between. Germline CDR1 is MGHRA and CDR2 is YSYEKL. The CDR3 runs 17 residues. CDR3 bases: TGCGCCAGCAGCCAAGAAGGGGTCGAGCCAAACTCCTACGAGCAGTACTTC. Residues: CASSQEGVEPNSYEQYF.

The chain is built from TRBV3-1 (or the pseudogene TRBV3-2) and TRBJ1-6; weak D call: TRBD1 (6 bases). CDR1 is LGHDT, CDR2 YNNKEL, per germline (reference sequence). This CDR3 has 16 residues. V lost 4 bases and J 2 bases, leaving 12 bases between the germline ends. The CDR3, as DNA: TGTGCCAGCAGCCTAGAAGGGGGAACCTATAATTCACCCCTCCACTTT. It specifies CASSLEGGTYNSPLHF.

This chain links TRBV28 with TRBJ1-5; TRBD1 matches 8 bases. V gave up 6 bases and J gave up 3 bases; unmatched junction bases: 10. Germline V CDR1 and CDR2: MDHEN, SYDVKM. The CDR3 is 16 amino acids. Here the CDR3 reads CASRNPRQGHNQPQHF. CDR3 DNA sequence: TGTGCCAGCAGGAACCCTAGACAGGGGCACAATCAGCCCCAGCATTTT.

This clone was seen only once. At one of its ends the junction is not consistent with the germline gene, which may arise from a read error. CDR3 coding DNA: TGTGCCTGCAGGGGATCAGGCCGGAACACTGAAGCTTTCTTT. Translation: CACRGSGRNTEAFF. V is TRBV2 and J is TRBJ1-1; a weak D match, TRBD1 (6 bases). The CDR3 covers 14 residues. Germline V gene lookup returns CDR1 SNHLY and CDR2 FYNNEI.

This chain connects TRBV2 to TRBJ1-4; possible D gene TRBD1, 5 bases. The CDR3 consists of 16 residues. Trimming pared 7 bases from V and 4 bases from J, leaving 19 bases between. Germline V CDR1 and CDR2: SNHLY, FYNNEI. CDR3 in amino acids: CASNEAIGTGNEKLFF. The CDR3 DNA sequence: TGTGCCAGCAACGAAGCAATCGGGACTGGTAATGAAAAACTGTTTTTT. The full variable domain, completed using reference TRBV2 and TRBJ1-4, is EPEVTQTPSHQVTQMGQEVILRCVPISNHLYFYWYRQILGQKVEFLVSFYNNEISEKSEIFDDQFSVERPDGSNFTLKIRSTKLEDSAMYFCASNEAIGTGNEKLFFGSGTQLSVL.

The V call is TRBV9, the J call TRBJ2-1; 9 bases are shared with TRBD1. This CDR3 comprises 16 residues. Germline values: CDR1 SGDLS, CDR2 YYNGEE. The V and J ends lost 4 bases and 5 bases, in that order; junction bases with no gene match: 10. The CDR3 bases are TGTGCCAGCAGCCTCCCAGGAGGGACAGGGAACAATGAGCAGTTCTTC. Encoded protein: CASSLPGGTGNNEQFF.

The chain is built from TRBV11-2 and TRBJ2-3, with a weak D call TRBD2 (6 bases). Trimming cost V 7 bases and J 0 bases, with 11 bases left between them. The CDR3 extends over 14 amino acids. The germline V gene has CDR1 SGHAT and CDR2 FQNNGV. The CDR3 is CASTPGTSTDTQYF. The CDR3 DNA sequence: TGTGCCAGCACCCCGGGGACTAGCACAGATACGCAGTATTTT.

The chain joins TRBV6-5 to TRBJ2-5; 14 bases fit TRBD2. The germline V gene has CDR1 MNHEY and CDR2 SVGAGI. CDR3 length: 15 residues. J was trimmed by 4 bases and V by 6 bases; bases with no gene match: 4. CDR3 nucleotides: TGTGCCAGCAGACTGACTAGCGGGGGGGCAGAGACCCAGTACTTC. Translated: CASRLTSGGAETQYF.

This chain links TRBV18 with TRBJ1-1; TRBD1 matches 9 bases. The length of the CDR3 is 15 residues. V shed 5 bases, J shed 0 bases, and the junction held 4 bases outside the gene matches. Looked up from germline, CDR1 is KGHSH and CDR2 is LQKENI. The chain's CDR3 is CASSSDRGLNTEAFF. The CDR3 DNA is TGTGCCAGCTCATCGGACAGGGGACTGAACACTGAAGCTTTCTTT.

This clone was observed a handful of times. The chain is built from TRBV24-1 and TRBJ2-1; D is possibly TRBD1 or TRBD2 (5 bases each). The V and J ends lost 1 base and 10 bases respectively, with 16 bases between them. CDR1 and CDR2 (germline): KGHDR, SFDVKD. This CDR3 is built from 15 residues. CDR3 region: CATSDFGQGAGEQFF. CDR3 DNA: TGTGCCACCAGTGATTTCGGGCAGGGAGCAGGGGAGCAGTTCTTC.

On this clone itself: Other nucleotide sequences from this sample produce the same CDR3. This rearrangement joins TRBV28 to TRBJ1-6, with a tentative D call TRBD1 (5 bases). The CDR3 is 13 amino acids. Trimming pared 5 bases from V and 5 bases from J, leaving 7 bases between. The germline V gene encodes CDR1 MDHEN and CDR2 SYDVKM. The CDR3 DNA reads as TGTGCCAGCAGTCAGGGAAATAATTCACCCCTCCACTTT. It specifies CASSQGNNSPLHF.

This chain links TRBV6-5 with TRBJ1-1, with unresolved D. CDR3 length: 14 residues. CDR1 and CDR2 (germline): MNHEY, SVGAGI. Trimming removed 2 bases at V and 2 bases at J, with 9 bases between. Here the CDR3 reads CASSYGRGNTEAFF. The CDR3 region has the DNA TGTGCCAGCAGTTACGGCCGGGGTAACACTGAAGCTTTCTTT.

V and J are TRBV19 and TRBJ2-1; possibly TRBD1 for D (5 bases). This CDR3 is built from 19 residues. V was clipped by 0 bases and J by 0 bases, with 18 bases between them. The germline V gene has CDR1 LNHDA and CDR2 SQIVND (reference sequence). CDR3 in DNA: TGTGCCAGTAGTATAGAAGGGCCCGGCAGGGCGCTCTCCTACAATGAGCAGTTCTTC. It yields the protein CASSIEGPGRALSYNEQFF.

V is TRBV12-3 or TRBV12-4 and J is TRBJ1-2; D gene uncertain. The CDR3 consists of 13 residues. V gave up 1 base and J gave up 9 bases, with 12 bases separating them. DNA of the CDR3: TGTGCCAGCAGTTTAGGGTCGGGGATGAGCTACACCTTC. Translated: CASSLGSGMSYTF.

The gene calls are TRBV5-4 and TRBJ1-1; D ambiguous. The CDR3 runs 13 residues. CDR1 is SGHNT and CDR2 is YYREEE in the germline V gene (reference sequence). Trimming removed 2 bases at V and 4 bases at J, with 9 bases between. DNA for the CDR3: TGTGCCAGCAGCTTAGAGGGCGGCACTGAAGCTTTCTTT. It codes for CASSLEGGTEAFF.

This sequence joins TRBV15 and TRBJ2-3, with D perhaps being TRBD1 or TRBD2 (6 bases each). CDR3 length: 16 amino acids. Trimming left V 0 bases short and J 5 bases short, with 15 bases between. Germline V lookup: CDR1 LNHNV, CDR2 YYDKDF (reference sequence). DNA of the CDR3: TGTGCCACCAGCAGAGAGGCCGGGGGCCGAGGAGATACGCAGTATTTT. Translating it yields CATSREAGGRGDTQYF.

This clone was seen only once. V gene TRBV5-1 combines with J gene TRBJ1-2; perhaps TRBD1 as D (5 bases). Per the germline V gene, CDR1 is SGHRS and CDR2 is YFSETQ. The CDR3 is made up of 12 amino acids. V was trimmed by 0 bases and J by 8 bases, leaving 8 bases between them. CDR3 region: CASSLERGGYTF. In DNA, the CDR3 is TGCGCCAGCAGCTTGGAGAGGGGAGGCTACACCTTC.